Below, 21 T cell receptor beta chains from the same sample are listed, as sequenced in a study of T cell repertoires in cytomegalovirus infection. Each CDR3 protein is one row after TCRdb ran MiXCR on the reads. This table holds 200,000 to 300,000 distinct CDR3 sequences, around 12% found once. Sequenced material: PBMCs. The receptor set was obtained from a human donor in good health (CMV status not recorded). Some clones in this sample may be carry-over from other donors' samples.

The CDR3 coding sequence is TGTGCCAGCAGAAGGGGGACAGGGGGCTACGAGCAGTACTTC. Protein sequence: CASRRGTGGYEQYF. The rearrangement links TRBV6-1 to TRBJ2-7, with TRBD1 matching over 11 bases. This CDR3 contains 14 residues. The germline V gene encodes CDR1 MNHNS and CDR2 SASEGT. The ends lost 6 bases at V and 3 bases at J; junction bases unmatched: 4.

This clonotype was seen repeatedly, ten times or more. V usage is TRBV7-9 and J usage is TRBJ2-3; D not certain. V was clipped by 8 bases and J by 0 bases, with 15 bases between them. Germline V gives CDR1 SEHNR, CDR2 FQNEAQ (reference sequence). The CDR3 consists of 15 residues. The CDR3 nucleotides are TGTGCCAGCGGCCCCAGAGATTCTAGCACAGATACGCAGTATTTT. Encoded protein: CASGPRDSSTDTQYF.

This clonotype was recorded at least ten times. The chain is built from TRBV7-8 and TRBJ2-1; TRBD2 might be the D (6 bases). Per the germline V gene, CDR1 is SGHVS and CDR2 is FQNEAQ. Trimming took off 3 bases at V and 0 bases at J, with 21 bases between the two ends. The CDR3 has 19 amino acids. The CDR3, as DNA: TGTGCCAGCAGCTTCTACGGAGGGGAGAACCCTAGCTCCTACAATGAGCAGTTCTTC. Protein: CASSFYGGENPSSYNEQFF.

This clonotype has only one observation. The chain employs TRBV29-1 and TRBJ2-7, with a weak D call TRBD2 (5 bases). The CDR3 length is 13 residues. Germline CDR1 is SQVTM and CDR2 is ANQGSEA. The germline V and J ends were trimmed by 8 bases and 7 bases, with 21 bases remaining between them. DNA of the CDR3: TGCAGCATCCCTAGCCCGACCGGGAAGGAGCAGTACTTC. Translating gives CSIPSPTGKEQYF.

The CDR3 is CASSQEGTAKNIQYF. The CDR3 DNA sequence: TGCGCCAGCAGCCAAGAAGGGACAGCCAAAAACATTCAGTACTTC. The chain employs TRBV4-3 and TRBJ2-4; the D gene could be TRBD1 or TRBD2 (5 bases each). Germline CDR1 is LGHNA and CDR2 is YSLEER. This CDR3 spans 15 amino acids. V lost 0 bases, J lost 0 bases, and 6 bases lay in between.

V is TRBV29-1 and J is TRBJ2-5; TRBD1 aligns across 7 bases. V was clipped by 3 bases and J by 4 bases; unmatched bases: 8. Germline V gene sequence: CDR1 SQVTM, CDR2 ANQGSEA. The CDR3 runs 14 residues. CDR3 residues: CSVDNRGAGETQYF. In DNA form, the CDR3 reads TGCAGCGTTGACAACAGGGGCGCTGGAGAGACCCAGTACTTC.

The chain has TRBV7-2 and TRBJ1-2; 10 bases agree with TRBD1. The germline V gene has CDR1 SGHTA and CDR2 FQGNSA. The CDR3 is made up of 14 amino acids. Trimming cost V 5 bases and J 8 bases; bases outside gene matches: 8. The CDR3 DNA reads as TGTGCCAGCAGCCCCCAGACAGGGGGCCAGGGCTACACCTTC. Residues: CASSPQTGGQGYTF. The variable domain in full, completed from reference TRBV7-2 and TRBJ1-2, reads GAGVSQSPSNKVTEKGKDVELRCDPISGHTALYWYRQSLGQGLEFLIYFQGNSAPDKSGLPSDRFSAERTGGSVSTLTIQRTQQEDSAVYLCASSPQTGGQGYTFGSGTRLTVV.

This clonotype was detected many times. CDR3 loop: CAISEVGGNTEAFF. The CDR3 DNA is TGTGCCATCAGTGAGGTCGGTGGGAACACTGAAGCTTTCTTT. This chain connects TRBV10-3 to TRBJ1-1; D remains ambiguous. Deletions cut 2 bases from V and 1 base from J, with 8 bases between. The CDR3 is 14 residues long. The germline V gene has CDR1 ENHRY and CDR2 SYGVKD.

In its sample, this clonotype was seen a few times. This sequence joins TRBV10-3 and TRBJ1-1, with a possible D match to TRBD1 (5 bases). The CDR3 consists of 15 residues. Germline-derived CDR1 and CDR2 are ENHRY and SYGVKD. V gave up 0 bases and J gave up 1 base, with 9 bases separating them. Written as DNA, the CDR3 is TGTGCCATCAGTGAGTCCAAGGGGCCGAACACTGAAGCTTTCTTT. Its translation is CAISESKGPNTEAFF.

This clonotype appeared many times. The chain carries TRBV11-3 and TRBJ2-7; 7 nucleotides align to TRBD2. Germline CDR1 and CDR2: SGHNT and YENEEA. The CDR3 runs to 16 residues. V lost 3 bases to trimming and J lost 1 base; unmatched junction nucleotides: 9. The CDR3 DNA is TGTGCCAGCAGCTTCTTTATGGGAGGGCAGTCCTACGAGCAGTACTTC. This sequence encodes CASSFFMGGQSYEQYF.

This clonotype was detected many times. The chain uses TRBV7-8 and TRBJ2-7; the match to TRBD2 covers 14 bases. Unmatched junction bases numbered 10, after V lost 5 bases and J lost 1 base. The CDR3 totals 18 residues. The germline CDR1 and CDR2 sequences are SGHVS and FQNEAQ. The CDR3 region is CASSAYRTSGRLSYEQYF. CDR3 DNA: TGTGCCAGCAGCGCCTACAGGACTAGCGGGAGGCTTTCCTACGAGCAGTACTTC.

This clonotype was seen a few times. The chain recombines TRBV4-3 with TRBJ2-3, with unresolved D. In germline, CDR1 is LGHNA, CDR2 YSLEER. This CDR3 has 15 amino acids. The V gene lost 0 bases and the J gene lost 0 bases, with 7 bases spanning the gap. The CDR3 loop is CASSQDTLSTDTQYF. In DNA form, the CDR3 reads TGCGCCAGCAGCCAAGATACACTCAGCACAGATACGCAGTATTTT.

The chain carries TRBV6-6 and TRBJ1-5, with D possibly matching TRBD1 (6 bases). The CDR3 totals 14 residues. V was cut by 4 bases and J by 4 bases, with 11 bases left in between. CDR1 MNHNY and CDR2 SVGAGI come from the germline V gene (reference sequence). CDR3 amino acids: CASSSNRDNQPQHF. In DNA, the CDR3 is TGTGCCAGCAGTTCAAACAGGGATAATCAGCCCCAGCATTTT.

This clonotype was recorded at least ten times. The CDR3 reads CASSLTSANYGYTF. The CDR3 DNA reads as TGTGCCAGCAGCTTAACATCTGCTAACTATGGCTACACCTTC. The chain is built from TRBV7-2 and TRBJ1-2; D unresolved. Germline assignment: CDR1 SGHTA and CDR2 FQGNSA. CDR3 length: 14 residues. Trimming removed 2 bases from V and 0 bases from J, with 7 bases in between.

This clonotype was seen at least ten times. The genes are TRBV20-1 and TRBJ1-1; no definite D call. The CDR3 runs 11 residues. Germline V CDR1 and CDR2: DFQATT, SNEGSKA (reference sequence). Trimming cost V 5 bases and J 2 bases, with 6 bases left between them. CDR3 sequence (DNA): TGCAGTGCTTCTAGTAACACTGAAGCTTTCTTT. The encoded protein is CSASSNTEAFF.

This clonotype was seen at least ten times. V is TRBV7-2 and J is TRBJ2-1; D is uncertain. CDR3 length equals 15 residues. Germline-derived CDR1 and CDR2 are SGHTA and FQGNSA. Trimming removed 1 base at V and 10 bases at J, with 17 bases between. As DNA, the CDR3 is TGTGCCAGCAGCTTAGTCGTGGTGGCAGGTAGAGAGCAGTTCTTC. Amino acids: CASSLVVVAGREQFF. The whole variable domain, filled in from reference TRBV7-2 and TRBJ2-1, reads GAGVSQSPSNKVTEKGKDVELRCDPISGHTALYWYRQSLGQGLEFLIYFQGNSAPDKSGLPSDRFSAERTGGSVSTLTIQRTQQEDSAVYLCASSLVVVAGREQFFGPGTRLTVL.

This clonotype was picked up many times. This sequence joins TRBV7-2 and TRBJ2-4, with TRBD2 identical over 8 bases. The trim removed 3 bases at V and 9 bases at J, leaving 13 bases unmatched. The germline V gene encodes CDR1 SGHTA and CDR2 FQGNSA. This CDR3 has 16 residues. The CDR3 reads CASSLTRGAGGGIQYF. The CDR3 DNA is TGTGCCAGCAGCTTGACGCGGGGGGCCGGTGGAGGCATTCAGTACTTC.

This clonotype has a count of ten or more. The chain combines TRBV6-2 or TRBV6-3 with TRBJ2-1; D ambiguous. Trimming left V 6 bases short and J 2 bases short, with 11 bases between. The CDR3 covers 14 residues. Germline V gene lookup returns CDR1 MNHEY and CDR2 SVGEGT. CDR3 nucleotide sequence: TGTGCCAGCAGCGGTGGAAGCCCCTACAATGAGCAGTTCTTC. As protein: CASSGGSPYNEQFF.

This clonotype was seen repeatedly, ten times or more. This chain uses TRBV11-2 with TRBJ2-5; the D call may be TRBD1 or TRBD2 (7 bases each). Per the germline V gene, CDR1 is SGHAT and CDR2 is FQNNGV. Trimming took off 3 bases at V and 6 bases at J, with 20 bases between the two ends. The CDR3 is 16 amino acids. In nucleotides, the CDR3 is TGTGCCAGCAGCTTCTCCAGGGGGGGGGCCATAAAGACCCAGTACTTC. It translates to CASSFSRGGAIKTQYF.

The rearrangement links TRBV19 to TRBJ2-7; D possibly corresponds to TRBD1 (6 bases). V gave up 1 base and J gave up 6 bases, with 10 bases separating them. The CDR3 runs to 13 residues. Per germline, CDR1 LNHDA and CDR2 SQIVND (reference sequence). The CDR3 here is CASSIAAGVEQYF. Written as DNA, the CDR3 is TGTGCCAGTAGTATAGCGGCAGGGGTCGAGCAGTACTTC.

V and J are TRBV28 and TRBJ2-1, with TRBD1 matching 7 bases. Germline V gene data show CDR1 as MDHEN and CDR2 as SYDVKM. This CDR3 comprises 18 residues. Losses at the gene ends were 1 base for V and 5 bases for J; bases not matched to a gene: 14. CDR3 DNA sequence: TGTGCCAGCAGTTTATCGTCGGCCGGGACAGTTAATAACAATGAGCAGTTCTTC. Protein: CASSLSSAGTVNNNEQFF.